A single sample gave rise to the 9 T cell receptor beta chains below, sequenced in a study of blood T cell repertoires in COVID-19. Clones were read by immunoSEQ multiplex PCR, and TCRdb kept only the in-frame ones, dropping some. The data show 250,000 to 350,000 clones, about 91% seen once. What was sequenced was PBMCs or T cells enriched from blood (not recorded which). The receptor set was obtained from a woman aged 18-29 years who had recovered from COVID-19.

V is TRBV28 and J is TRBJ2-1; D may be TRBD1 (5 bases). Germline V CDR1 and CDR2: MDHEN, SYDVKM. Trimming took 3 bases from V and 5 from J, leaving 17 bases between them. This CDR3 has 16 residues. CDR3 coding DNA: TGTGCCAGCAGTTTTTTCCTGACAGACATGAACAATGAGCAGTTCTTC. This codes for CASSFFLTDMNNEQFF.

The V call is TRBV7-2, the J call TRBJ2-7, with TRBD1 matching 8 bases. This CDR3 comprises 18 residues. V lost 5 bases and J lost 5; bases outside the gene matches: 20. Germline V CDR1 and CDR2: SGHTA, FQGNSA. CDR3 residues: CASSPGIIRTGLVNEQYF. The CDR3 bases are TGTGCCAGCAGCCCTGGAATAATAAGGACAGGGTTGGTTAACGAGCAGTACTTC.

This sequence joins TRBV29-1 and TRBJ2-1, with TRBD2 matching over 9 bases. Per germline, CDR1 SQVTM and CDR2 ANQGSEA. This CDR3 is built from 17 residues. Trimming at V came to 0 bases and at J to 4 bases, leaving 10 bases not matched to a gene. The CDR3 bases are TGCAGCGTTGAAGATGGGGCTAGCGGGGTGACTTACAATGAGCAGTTCTTC. Translating gives CSVEDGASGVTYNEQFF.

The chain combines TRBV28 with TRBJ1-2; 10 bases line up with TRBD1. After removal of 4 bases from V and 5 bases from J, the junction contained 7 bases not matched to a gene. Germline loops: CDR1 MDHEN, CDR2 SYDVKM. The CDR3 is 15 residues long. CDR3 DNA: TGTGCCAGCAGTTCACGTGGGACAGGGGTATATGGCTACACCTTC. This translates into CASSSRGTGVYGYTF.

J is TRBJ2-1 and V is TRBV27, with 8 bases matching TRBD2. Germline CDR1 is MNHEY and CDR2 is SMNVEV (reference sequence). This CDR3 has 16 residues. Germline trimming cut 4 bases from V and 7 bases from J; bases unmatched to any gene: 12. The CDR3 DNA reads as TGTGCCAGCAGTTCGAAACTAGCGGACCCTCGGAATGAGCAGTTCTTC. Amino acids: CASSSKLADPRNEQFF.

This clone appeared once. CDR3 nucleotides: TGTGCCAGCAGTGATTTGGGGACAATAATCCAAGAGACCCAGTACTTC. Translating gives CASSDLGTIIQETQYF. The chain links TRBV25-1 to TRBJ2-5; a possible D gene is TRBD1 (6 bases). With 3 bases removed from V and 1 base from J, the gap between germline ends came to 15 bases. CDR1 and CDR2 from the germline V gene are MGHDK and SYGVNS. This CDR3 contains 16 residues.

The chain is built from TRBV28 and TRBJ2-3, with TRBD1 as a possible D gene (5 bases). V was cut by 5 bases and J by 0 bases, with 12 bases left in between. Germline lookup yields CDR1 MDHEN and CDR2 SYDVKM. This CDR3 comprises 15 residues. CDR3 loop: CASSRPTVSTDTQYF. In DNA form, the CDR3 reads TGTGCCAGCAGTCGCCCGACAGTCAGCACAGATACGCAGTATTTT.

This rearrangement joins TRBV19 to TRBJ1-5, with D perhaps matching TRBD1 (6 bases). V gave up 5 bases and J gave up 0 bases, with 14 bases separating them. CDR1 and CDR2 (germline): LNHDA, SQIVND (reference sequence). CDR3 length: 16 amino acids. The DNA for the CDR3 is TGTGCCAGTAGTCTAAACCTGGACAGTAGCAATCAGCCCCAGCATTTT. Amino acid sequence: CASSLNLDSSNQPQHF. The full variable domain, in which reference TRBV19 and TRBJ1-5 provide the parts outside the CDR3, is DGGITQSPKYLFRKEGQNVTLSCEQNLNHDAMYWYRQDPGQGLRLIYYSQIVNDFQKGDIAEGYSVSREKKESFPLTVTSAQKNPTAFYLCASSLNLDSSNQPQHFGDGTRLSIL.

The V and J genes are TRBV18 and TRBJ1-1; 9 positions agree with TRBD1. The V gene's germline CDR1 is KGHSH and CDR2 LQKENI. The junction had 9 bases not matched to a gene; V was cut back by 1 base and J by 6 bases. The CDR3 loop spans 16 amino acids. This chain's CDR3 is CASSPLGQGGVAEAFF. The CDR3 bases are TGTGCCAGCTCACCACTGGGACAGGGTGGCGTAGCTGAAGCTTTCTTT.